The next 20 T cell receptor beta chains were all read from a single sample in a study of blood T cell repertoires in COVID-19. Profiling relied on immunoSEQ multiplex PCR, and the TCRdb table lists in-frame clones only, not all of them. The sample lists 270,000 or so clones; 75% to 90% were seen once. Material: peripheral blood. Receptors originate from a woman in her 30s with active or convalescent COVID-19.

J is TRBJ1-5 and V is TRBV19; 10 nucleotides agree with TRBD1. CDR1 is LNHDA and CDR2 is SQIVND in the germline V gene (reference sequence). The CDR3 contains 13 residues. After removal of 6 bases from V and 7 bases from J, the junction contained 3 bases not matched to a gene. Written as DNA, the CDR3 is TGTGCCAGTAGGGACAGGGGGAGACAGCCCCAGCATTTT. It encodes CASRDRGRQPQHF.

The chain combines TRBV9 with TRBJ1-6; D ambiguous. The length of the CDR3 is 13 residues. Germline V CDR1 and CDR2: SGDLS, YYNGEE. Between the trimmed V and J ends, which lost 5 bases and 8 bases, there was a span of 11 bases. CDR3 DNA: TGTGCCAGCAGTGTTGCTAGCGATTCACCCCTCCACTTT. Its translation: CASSVASDSPLHF.

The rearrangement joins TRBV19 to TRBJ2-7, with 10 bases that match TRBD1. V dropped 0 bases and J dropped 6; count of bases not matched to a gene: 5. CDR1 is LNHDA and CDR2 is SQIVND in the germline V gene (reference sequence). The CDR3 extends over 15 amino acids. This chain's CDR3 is CASSIDLWTGGEQYF. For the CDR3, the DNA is TGTGCCAGTAGTATAGATTTGTGGACAGGGGGCGAGCAGTACTTC.

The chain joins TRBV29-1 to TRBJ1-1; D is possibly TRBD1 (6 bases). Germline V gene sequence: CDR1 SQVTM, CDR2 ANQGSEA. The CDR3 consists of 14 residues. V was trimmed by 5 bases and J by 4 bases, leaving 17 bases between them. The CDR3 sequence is CSVTPWGGATEAFF. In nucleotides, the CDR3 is TGCAGCGTTACCCCGTGGGGGGGGGCCACTGAAGCTTTCTTT.

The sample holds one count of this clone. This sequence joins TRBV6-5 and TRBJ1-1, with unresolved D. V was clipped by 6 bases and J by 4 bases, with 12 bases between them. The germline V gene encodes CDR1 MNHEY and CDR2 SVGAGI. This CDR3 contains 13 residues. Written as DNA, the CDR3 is TGTGCCAGCAGGTGGCCAGGAACCACTGAAGCTTTCTTT. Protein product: CASRWPGTTEAFF.

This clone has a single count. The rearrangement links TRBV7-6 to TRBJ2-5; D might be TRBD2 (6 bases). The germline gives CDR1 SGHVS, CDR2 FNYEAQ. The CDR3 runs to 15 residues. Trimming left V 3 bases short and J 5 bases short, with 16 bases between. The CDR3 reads CASSFGGAGAETQYF. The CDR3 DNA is TGTGCCAGCAGCTTTGGAGGGGCCGGTGCCGAGACCCAGTACTTC.

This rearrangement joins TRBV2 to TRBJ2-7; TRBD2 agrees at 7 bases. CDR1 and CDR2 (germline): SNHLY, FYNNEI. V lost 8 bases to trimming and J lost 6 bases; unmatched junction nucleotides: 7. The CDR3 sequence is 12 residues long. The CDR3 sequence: CASGGDPGEQYF. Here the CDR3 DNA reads TGTGCCAGCGGGGGGGACCCCGGCGAGCAGTACTTC.

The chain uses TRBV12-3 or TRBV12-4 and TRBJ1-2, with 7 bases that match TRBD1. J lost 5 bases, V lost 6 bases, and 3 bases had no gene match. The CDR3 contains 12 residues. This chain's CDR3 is CASRMTGYGYTF. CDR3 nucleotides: TGTGCCAGCAGAATGACAGGGTATGGCTACACCTTC.

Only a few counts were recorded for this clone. The CDR3 loop is CASSSSGGDTQYF. In DNA, the CDR3 is TGTGCCAGCAGCTCGTCAGGTGGTGATACGCAGTATTTT. The J gene is TRBJ2-3, the V gene TRBV7-9; D remains ambiguous. V lost 4 bases, J lost 6 bases, and 11 bases lay in between. CDR3 length equals 13 residues. Germline assignment: CDR1 SEHNR and CDR2 FQNEAQ (reference sequence).

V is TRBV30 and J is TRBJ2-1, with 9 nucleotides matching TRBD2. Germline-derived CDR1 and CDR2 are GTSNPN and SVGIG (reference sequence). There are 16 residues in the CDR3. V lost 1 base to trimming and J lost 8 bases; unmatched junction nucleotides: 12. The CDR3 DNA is TGTGCCTGGAGTGGGCTAGCGGGGACACGTCCGGATGAGCAGTTCTTC. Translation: CAWSGLAGTRPDEQFF.

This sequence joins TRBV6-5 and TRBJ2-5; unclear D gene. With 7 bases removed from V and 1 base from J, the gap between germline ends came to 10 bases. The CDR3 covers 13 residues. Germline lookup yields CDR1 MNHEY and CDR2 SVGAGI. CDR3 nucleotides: TGTGCCAGCACGGTCAGGTTCCAAGAGACCCAGTACTTC. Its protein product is CASTVRFQETQYF.

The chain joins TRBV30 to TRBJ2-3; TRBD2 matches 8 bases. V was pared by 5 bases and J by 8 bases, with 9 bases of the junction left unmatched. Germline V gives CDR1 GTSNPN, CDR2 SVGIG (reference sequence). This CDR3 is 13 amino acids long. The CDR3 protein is CAWVGRAQVTQYF. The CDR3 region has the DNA TGTGCCTGGGTCGGGAGGGCTCAGGTTACGCAGTATTTT.

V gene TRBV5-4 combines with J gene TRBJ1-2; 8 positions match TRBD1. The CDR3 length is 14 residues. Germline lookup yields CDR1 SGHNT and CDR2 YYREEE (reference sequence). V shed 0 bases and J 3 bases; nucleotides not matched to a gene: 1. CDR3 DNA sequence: TGTGCCAGCAGCTTGGACAGGGGGGACTATGGCTACACCTTC. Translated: CASSLDRGDYGYTF. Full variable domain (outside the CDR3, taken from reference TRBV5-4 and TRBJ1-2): ETGVTQSPTHLIKTRGQQVTLRCSSQSGHNTVSWYQQALGQGPQFIFQYYREEENGRGNFPPRFSGLQFPNYSSELNVNALELDDSALYLCASSLDRGDYGYTFGSGTRLTVV.

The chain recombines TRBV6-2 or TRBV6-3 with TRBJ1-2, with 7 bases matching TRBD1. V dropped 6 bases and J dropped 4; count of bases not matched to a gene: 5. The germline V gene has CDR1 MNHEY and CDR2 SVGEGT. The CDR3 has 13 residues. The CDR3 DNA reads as TGTGCCAGCAGCATAGGGGGCTCCTATGGCTACACCTTC. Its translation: CASSIGGSYGYTF.

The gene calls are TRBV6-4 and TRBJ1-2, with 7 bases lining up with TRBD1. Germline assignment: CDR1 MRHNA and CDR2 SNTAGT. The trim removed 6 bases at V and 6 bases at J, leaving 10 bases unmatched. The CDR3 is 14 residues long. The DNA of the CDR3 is TGTGCCAGCAGCGCCGACAGGGCTTCAAATGGCTACACCTTC. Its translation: CASSADRASNGYTF.

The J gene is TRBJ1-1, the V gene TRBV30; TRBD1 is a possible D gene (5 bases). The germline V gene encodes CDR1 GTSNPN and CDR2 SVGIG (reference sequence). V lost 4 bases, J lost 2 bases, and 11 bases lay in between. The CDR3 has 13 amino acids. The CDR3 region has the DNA TGTGCCTGGACCGACGGGGGTAACACTGAAGCTTTCTTT. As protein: CAWTDGGNTEAFF.

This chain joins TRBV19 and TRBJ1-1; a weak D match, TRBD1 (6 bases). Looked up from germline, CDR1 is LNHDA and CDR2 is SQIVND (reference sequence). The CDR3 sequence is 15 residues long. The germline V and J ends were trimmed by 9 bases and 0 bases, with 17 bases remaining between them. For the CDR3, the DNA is TGTGCCAGCAAGGGGGGGCTCACCCTGAACACTGAAGCTTTCTTT. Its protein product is CASKGGLTLNTEAFF.

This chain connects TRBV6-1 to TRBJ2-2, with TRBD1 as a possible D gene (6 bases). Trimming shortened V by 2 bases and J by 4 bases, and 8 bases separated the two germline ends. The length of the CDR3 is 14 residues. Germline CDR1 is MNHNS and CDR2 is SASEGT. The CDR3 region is CASSEPGATGELFF. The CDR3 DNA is TGTGCCAGCAGTGAACCAGGGGCCACCGGGGAGCTGTTTTTT.

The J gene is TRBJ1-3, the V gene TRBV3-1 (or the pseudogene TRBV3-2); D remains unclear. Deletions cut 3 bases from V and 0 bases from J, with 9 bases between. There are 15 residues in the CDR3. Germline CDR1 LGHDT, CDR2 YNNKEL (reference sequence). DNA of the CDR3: TGTGCCAGCAGCCATTATAAGAGCTCTGGAAACACCATATATTTT. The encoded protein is CASSHYKSSGNTIYF.

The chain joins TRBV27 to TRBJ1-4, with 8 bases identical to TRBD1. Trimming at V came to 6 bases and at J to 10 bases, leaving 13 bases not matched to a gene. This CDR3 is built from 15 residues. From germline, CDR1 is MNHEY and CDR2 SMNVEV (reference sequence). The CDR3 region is CASSQLTQGGGKLFF. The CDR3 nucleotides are TGTGCCAGCAGCCAGCTGACACAGGGGGGCGGAAAACTGTTTTTT.